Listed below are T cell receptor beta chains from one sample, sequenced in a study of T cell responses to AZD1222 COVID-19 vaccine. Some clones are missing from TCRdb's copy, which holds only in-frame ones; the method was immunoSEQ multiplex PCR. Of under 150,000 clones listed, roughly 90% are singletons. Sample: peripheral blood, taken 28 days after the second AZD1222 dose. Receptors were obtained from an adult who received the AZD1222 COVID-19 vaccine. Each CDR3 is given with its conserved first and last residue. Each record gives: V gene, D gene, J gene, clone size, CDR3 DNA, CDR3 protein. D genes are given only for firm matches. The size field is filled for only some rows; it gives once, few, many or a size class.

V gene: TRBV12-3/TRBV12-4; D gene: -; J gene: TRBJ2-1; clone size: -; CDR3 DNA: TGTGCCAGCAGTTTCGGACAGCAGTTCTTC; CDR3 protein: CASSFGQQFF
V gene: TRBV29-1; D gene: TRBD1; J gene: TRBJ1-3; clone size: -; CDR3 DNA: TGCAGCGCTGGGACAGGGGGAGGAAACACCATATATTTT; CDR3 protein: CSAGTGGGNTIYF
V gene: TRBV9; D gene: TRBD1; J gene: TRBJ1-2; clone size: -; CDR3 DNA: TGTGCCAGCAGCGCACGGACAGGGCTCTATGGCTACACCTTC; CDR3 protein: CASSARTGLYGYTF
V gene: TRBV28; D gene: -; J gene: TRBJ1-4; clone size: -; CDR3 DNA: TGTGCCAGCAGCCCATTTGGCCTAGCAACTAATGAAAAACTGTTTTTT; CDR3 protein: CASSPFGLATNEKLFF
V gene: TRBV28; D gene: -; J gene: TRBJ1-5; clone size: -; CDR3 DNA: TGTGCCAGCAGTTTATCAGGAGGCAATCAGCCCCAGCATTTT; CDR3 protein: CASSLSGGNQPQHF
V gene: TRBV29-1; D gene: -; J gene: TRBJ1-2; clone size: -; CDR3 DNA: TGCAGCGTTGAAGGGGAGGGGATCAGAAACTATGGCTACACCTTC; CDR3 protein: CSVEGEGIRNYGYTF
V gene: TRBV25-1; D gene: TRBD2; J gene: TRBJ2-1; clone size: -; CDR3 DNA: TGTGCCAGCAGTGGGTACACTAGCGGGAAAAATGAGCAGTTCTTC; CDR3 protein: CASSGYTSGKNEQFF
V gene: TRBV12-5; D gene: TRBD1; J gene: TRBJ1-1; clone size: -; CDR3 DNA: TGTGCTAGTGGTTTGTCCCCAGACAGGGTGCGGAACACTGAAGCTTTCTTT; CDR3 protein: CASGLSPDRVRNTEAFF
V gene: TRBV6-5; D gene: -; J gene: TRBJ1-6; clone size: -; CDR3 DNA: TGTGCCAGCAGTTACGTGGGGGGGGCTAATTCACCCCTCCACTTT; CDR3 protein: CASSYVGGANSPLHF
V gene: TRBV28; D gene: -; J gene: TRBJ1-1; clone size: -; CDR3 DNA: TGTGCCAGCAGCTCCAATGGACAGCTGAACACTGAAGCTTTCTTT; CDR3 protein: CASSSNGQLNTEAFF
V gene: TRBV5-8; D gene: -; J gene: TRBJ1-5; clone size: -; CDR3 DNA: TGTGCCAGCAGCTTTGGTGGTCAGCCCCAGCATTTT; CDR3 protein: CASSFGGQPQHF
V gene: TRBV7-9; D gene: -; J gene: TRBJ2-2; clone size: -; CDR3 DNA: TGTGCCAGCAGCTTTAGAGGATCAGGGATCGCGAACACCGGGGAGCTGTTTTTT; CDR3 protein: CASSFRGSGIANTGELFF
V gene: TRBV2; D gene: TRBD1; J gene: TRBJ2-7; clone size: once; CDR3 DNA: TGTGCCAGCAGTGAGGGACAGGCACCTCCTTCCTACGAGCAGTACTTC; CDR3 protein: CASSEGQAPPSYEQYF
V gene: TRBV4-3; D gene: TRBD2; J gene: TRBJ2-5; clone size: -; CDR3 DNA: TGCGCCAGCAGCCAGACCCAAACGGGAGGAGAGACCCAGTACTTC; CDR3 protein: CASSQTQTGGETQYF
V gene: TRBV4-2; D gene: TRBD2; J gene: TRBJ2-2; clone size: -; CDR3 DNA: TGTGCCAGCACCTTGGGGGGGAGCAAGGACGGGGAGCTGTTTTTT; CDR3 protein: CASTLGGSKDGELFF
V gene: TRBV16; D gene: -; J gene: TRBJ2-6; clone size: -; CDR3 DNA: TGTGCCAGCAGCCAAGGCTTCGCTGGGGCCAACGTCCTGACTTTC; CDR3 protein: CASSQGFAGANVLTF
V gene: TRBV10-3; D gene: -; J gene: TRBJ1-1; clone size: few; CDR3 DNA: TGTGCCATCAGTGAGGGGGTGCTAGGCACTGAAGCTTTCTTT; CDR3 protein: CAISEGVLGTEAFF
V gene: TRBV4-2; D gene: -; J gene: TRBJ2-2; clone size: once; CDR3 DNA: TGTGCCAGCAGCCAGGAGGGGTCCTACACCGGGGAGCTGTTTTTT; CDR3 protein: CASSQEGSYTGELFF
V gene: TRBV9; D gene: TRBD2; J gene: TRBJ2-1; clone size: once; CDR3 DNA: TGTGCCAGCAGCTCACACCCCCGACTAGCGGGAGGGCGGTACAATGAGCAGTTCTTC; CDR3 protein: CASSSHPRLAGGRYNEQFF
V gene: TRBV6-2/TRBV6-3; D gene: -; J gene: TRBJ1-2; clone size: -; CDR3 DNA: TGTGCCAGCAGTTACGGGGGAGTCTATGGCTACACCTTC; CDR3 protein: CASSYGGVYGYTF
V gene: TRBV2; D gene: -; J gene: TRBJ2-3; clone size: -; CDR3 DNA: TGTGCCAGCAGTGATTACGGGGGAGTAGCGCAGTATTTT; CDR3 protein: CASSDYGGVAQYF
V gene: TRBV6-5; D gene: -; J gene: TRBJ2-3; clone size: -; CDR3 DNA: TGTGCCAGCAGTTACAGAGGGGGGACGCAGTATTTT; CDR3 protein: CASSYRGGTQYF
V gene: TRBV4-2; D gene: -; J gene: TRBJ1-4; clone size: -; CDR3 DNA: TGTGCCAGCAGCCCTGGCCACGACGGACAAAATGAAAAACTGTTTTTT; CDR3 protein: CASSPGHDGQNEKLFF